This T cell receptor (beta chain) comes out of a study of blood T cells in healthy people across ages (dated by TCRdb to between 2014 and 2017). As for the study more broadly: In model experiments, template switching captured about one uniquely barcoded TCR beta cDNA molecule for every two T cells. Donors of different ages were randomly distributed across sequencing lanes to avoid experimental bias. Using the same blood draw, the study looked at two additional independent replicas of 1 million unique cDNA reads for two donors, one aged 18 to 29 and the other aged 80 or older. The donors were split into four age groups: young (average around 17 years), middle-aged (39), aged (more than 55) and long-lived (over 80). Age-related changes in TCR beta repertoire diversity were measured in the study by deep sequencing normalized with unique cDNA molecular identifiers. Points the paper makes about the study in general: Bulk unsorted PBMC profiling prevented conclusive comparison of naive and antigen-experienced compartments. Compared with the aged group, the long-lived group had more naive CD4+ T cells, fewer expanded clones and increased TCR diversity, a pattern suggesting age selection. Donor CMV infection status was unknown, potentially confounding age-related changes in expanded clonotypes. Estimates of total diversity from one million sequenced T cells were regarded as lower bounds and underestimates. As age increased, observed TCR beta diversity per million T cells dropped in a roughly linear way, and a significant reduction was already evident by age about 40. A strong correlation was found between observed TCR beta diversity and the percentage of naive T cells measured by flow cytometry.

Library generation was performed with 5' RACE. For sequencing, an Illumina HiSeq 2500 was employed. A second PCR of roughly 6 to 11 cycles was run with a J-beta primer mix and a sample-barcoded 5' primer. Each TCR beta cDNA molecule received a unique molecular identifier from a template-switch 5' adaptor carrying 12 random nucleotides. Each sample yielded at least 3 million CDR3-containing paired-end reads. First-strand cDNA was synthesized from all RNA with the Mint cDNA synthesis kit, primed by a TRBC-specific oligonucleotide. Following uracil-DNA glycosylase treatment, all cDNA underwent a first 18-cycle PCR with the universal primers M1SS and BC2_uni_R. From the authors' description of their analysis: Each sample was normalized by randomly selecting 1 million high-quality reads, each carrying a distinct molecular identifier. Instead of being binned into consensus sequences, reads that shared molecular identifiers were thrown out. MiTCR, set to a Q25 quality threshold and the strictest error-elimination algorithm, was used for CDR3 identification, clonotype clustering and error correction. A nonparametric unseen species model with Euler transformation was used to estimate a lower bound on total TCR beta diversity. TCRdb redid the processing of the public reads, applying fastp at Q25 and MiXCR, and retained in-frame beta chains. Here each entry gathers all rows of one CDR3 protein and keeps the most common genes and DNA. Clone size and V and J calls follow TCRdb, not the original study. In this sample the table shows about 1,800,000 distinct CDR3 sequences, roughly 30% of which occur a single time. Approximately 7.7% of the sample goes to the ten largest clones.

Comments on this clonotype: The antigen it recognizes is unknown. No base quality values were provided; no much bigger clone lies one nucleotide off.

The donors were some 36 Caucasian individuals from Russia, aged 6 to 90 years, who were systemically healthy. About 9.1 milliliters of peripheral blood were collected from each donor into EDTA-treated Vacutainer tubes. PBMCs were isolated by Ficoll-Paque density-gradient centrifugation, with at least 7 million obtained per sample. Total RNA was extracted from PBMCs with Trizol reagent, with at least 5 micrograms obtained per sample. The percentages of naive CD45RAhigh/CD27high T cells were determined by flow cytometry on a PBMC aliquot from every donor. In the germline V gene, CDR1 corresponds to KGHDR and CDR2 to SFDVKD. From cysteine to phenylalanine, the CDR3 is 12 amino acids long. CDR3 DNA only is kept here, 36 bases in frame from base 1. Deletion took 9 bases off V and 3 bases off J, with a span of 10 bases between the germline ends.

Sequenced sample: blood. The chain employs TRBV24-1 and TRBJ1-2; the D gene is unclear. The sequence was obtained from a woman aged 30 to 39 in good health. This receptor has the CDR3 CATWRHDYGYTF. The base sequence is TGTGCCACCTGGCGGCATGACTATGGCTACACCTTC.